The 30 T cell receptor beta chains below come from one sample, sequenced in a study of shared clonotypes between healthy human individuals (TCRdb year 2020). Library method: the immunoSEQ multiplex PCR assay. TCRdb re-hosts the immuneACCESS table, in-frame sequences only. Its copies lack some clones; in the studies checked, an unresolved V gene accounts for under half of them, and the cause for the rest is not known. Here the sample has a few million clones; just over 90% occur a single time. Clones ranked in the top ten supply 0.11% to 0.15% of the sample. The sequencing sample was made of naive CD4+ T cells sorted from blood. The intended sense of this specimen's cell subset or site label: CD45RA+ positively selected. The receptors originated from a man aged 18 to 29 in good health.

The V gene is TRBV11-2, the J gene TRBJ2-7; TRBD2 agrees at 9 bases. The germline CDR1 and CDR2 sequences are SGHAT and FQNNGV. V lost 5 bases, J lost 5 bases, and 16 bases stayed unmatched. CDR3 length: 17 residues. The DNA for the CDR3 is TGTGCCAGCAGCCAGATTGGCCTAGCGGGGCTCAGGCACGAGCAGTACTTC. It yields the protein CASSQIGLAGLRHEQYF.

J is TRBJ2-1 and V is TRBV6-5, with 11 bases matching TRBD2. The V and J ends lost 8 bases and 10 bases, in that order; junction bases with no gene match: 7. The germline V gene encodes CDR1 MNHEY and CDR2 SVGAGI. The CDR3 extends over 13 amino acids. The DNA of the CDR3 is TGTGCCAGCGAGAGTAGCGGGGGGGAAGAGCAGTTCTTC. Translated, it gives CASESSGGEEQFF.

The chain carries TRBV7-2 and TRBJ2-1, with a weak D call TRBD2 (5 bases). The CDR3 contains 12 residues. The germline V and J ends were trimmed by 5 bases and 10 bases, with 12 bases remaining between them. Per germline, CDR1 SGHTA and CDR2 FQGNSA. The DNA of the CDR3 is TGTGCCAGCAGCCCCTCAGGCGGGGAGCAGTTCTTC. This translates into CASSPSGGEQFF.

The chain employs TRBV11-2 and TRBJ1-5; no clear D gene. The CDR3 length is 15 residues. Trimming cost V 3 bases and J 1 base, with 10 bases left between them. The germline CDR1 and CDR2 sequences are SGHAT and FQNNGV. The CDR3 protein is CASSLGAKSNQPQHF. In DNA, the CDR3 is TGTGCCAGCAGCTTGGGCGCCAAGAGCAATCAGCCCCAGCATTTT.

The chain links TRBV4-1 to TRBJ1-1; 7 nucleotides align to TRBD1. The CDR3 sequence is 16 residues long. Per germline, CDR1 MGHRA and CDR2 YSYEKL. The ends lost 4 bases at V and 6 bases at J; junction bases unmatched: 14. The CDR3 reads CASSRRDSGRLAEAFF. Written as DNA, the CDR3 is TGCGCCAGCAGCCGCAGGGACAGCGGGCGGTTGGCTGAAGCTTTCTTT.

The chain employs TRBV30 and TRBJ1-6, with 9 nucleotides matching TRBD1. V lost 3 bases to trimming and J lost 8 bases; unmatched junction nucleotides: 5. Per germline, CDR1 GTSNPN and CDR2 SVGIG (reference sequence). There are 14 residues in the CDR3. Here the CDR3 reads CAWRIRTGDSPLHF. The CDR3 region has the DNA TGTGCCTGGAGAATTCGGACAGGGGATTCACCCCTCCACTTT.

CDR3 nucleotide sequence: TGTGCCTGGAGTGTTCTAGAGTACGAGCAGTACTTC. Encoded protein: CAWSVLEYEQYF. The chain recombines TRBV30 with TRBJ2-7; D is undetermined. CDR3 length equals 12 residues. Germline CDR1 GTSNPN, CDR2 SVGIG (reference sequence). Trimming took 0 bases from V and 4 from J, leaving 7 bases between them. The full variable domain, rest sourced from reference TRBV30 and TRBJ2-7, is SQTIHQWPATLVQPVGSPLSLECTVEGTSNPNLYWYRQAAGRGLQLLFYSVGIGQISSEVPQNLSASRPQDRQFILSSKKLLLSDSGFYLCAWSVLEYEQYFGPGTRLTVT.

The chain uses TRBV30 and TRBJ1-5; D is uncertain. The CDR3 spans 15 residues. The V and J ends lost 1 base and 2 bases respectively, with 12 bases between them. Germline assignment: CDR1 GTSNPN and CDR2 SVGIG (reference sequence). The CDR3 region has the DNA TGTGCCTGGAGTGCGGCGGGATCCCGCAATCAGCCCCAGCATTTT. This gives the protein CAWSAAGSRNQPQHF.

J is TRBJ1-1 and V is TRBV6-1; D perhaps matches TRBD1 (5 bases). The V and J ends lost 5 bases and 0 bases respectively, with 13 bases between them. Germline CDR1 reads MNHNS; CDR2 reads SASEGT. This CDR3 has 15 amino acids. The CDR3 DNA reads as TGTGCCAGCAGTATAAACAGGTCCATGAACACTGAAGCTTTCTTT. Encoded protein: CASSINRSMNTEAFF.

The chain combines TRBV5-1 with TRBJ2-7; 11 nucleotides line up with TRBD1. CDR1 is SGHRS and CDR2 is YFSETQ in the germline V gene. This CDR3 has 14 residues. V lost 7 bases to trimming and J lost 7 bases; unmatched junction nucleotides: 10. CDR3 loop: CASGEGQGVGEQYF. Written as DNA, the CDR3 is TGCGCCAGCGGGGAGGGACAGGGGGTAGGTGAGCAGTACTTC. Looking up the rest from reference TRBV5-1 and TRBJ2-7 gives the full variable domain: KAGVTQTPRYLIKTRGQQVTLSCSPISGHRSVSWYQQTPGQGLQFLFEYFSETQRNKGNFPGRFSGRQFSNSRSEMNVSTLELGDSALYLCASGEGQGVGEQYFGPGTRLTVT.

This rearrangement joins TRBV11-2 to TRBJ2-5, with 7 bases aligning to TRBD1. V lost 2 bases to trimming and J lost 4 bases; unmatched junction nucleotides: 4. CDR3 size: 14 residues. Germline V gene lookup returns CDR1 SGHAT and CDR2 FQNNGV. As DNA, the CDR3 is TGTGCCAGCAGCTTATCCGGGACAGCAGAGACCCAGTACTTC. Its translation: CASSLSGTAETQYF.

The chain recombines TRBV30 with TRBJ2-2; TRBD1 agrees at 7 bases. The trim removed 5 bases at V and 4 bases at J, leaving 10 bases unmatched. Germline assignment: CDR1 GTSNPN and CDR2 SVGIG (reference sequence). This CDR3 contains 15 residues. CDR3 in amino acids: CAWLFRDRVTGELFF. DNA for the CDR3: TGTGCCTGGTTATTTAGAGACAGGGTCACCGGGGAGCTGTTTTTT. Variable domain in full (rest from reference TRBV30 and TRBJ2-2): SQTIHQWPATLVQPVGSPLSLECTVEGTSNPNLYWYRQAAGRGLQLLFYSVGIGQISSEVPQNLSASRPQDRQFILSSKKLLLSDSGFYLCAWLFRDRVTGELFFGEGSRLTVL.

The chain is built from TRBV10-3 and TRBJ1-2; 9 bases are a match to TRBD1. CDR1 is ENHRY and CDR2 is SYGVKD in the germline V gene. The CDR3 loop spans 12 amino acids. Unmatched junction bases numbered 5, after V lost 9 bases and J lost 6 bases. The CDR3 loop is CAIRTGEDGYTF. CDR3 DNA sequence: TGTGCCATTAGGACAGGGGAAGATGGCTACACCTTC.

The chain's CDR3 is CASSFEGHLNQPQHF. CDR3 nucleotides: TGTGCCAGCAGTTTCGAAGGACACCTCAATCAGCCCCAGCATTTT. This chain links TRBV5-5 with TRBJ1-5; D is perhaps TRBD1 (5 bases). The CDR3 contains 15 residues. The germline CDR1 and CDR2 sequences are SGHKS and YYEKEE (reference sequence). Trimming pared 5 bases from V and 3 bases from J, leaving 15 bases between.

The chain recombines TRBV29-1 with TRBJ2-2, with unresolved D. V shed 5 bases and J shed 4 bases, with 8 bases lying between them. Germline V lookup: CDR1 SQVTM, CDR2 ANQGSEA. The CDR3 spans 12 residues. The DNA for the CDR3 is TGCAGCGTTTCCGAACCCACCGGGGAGCTGTTTTTT. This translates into CSVSEPTGELFF.

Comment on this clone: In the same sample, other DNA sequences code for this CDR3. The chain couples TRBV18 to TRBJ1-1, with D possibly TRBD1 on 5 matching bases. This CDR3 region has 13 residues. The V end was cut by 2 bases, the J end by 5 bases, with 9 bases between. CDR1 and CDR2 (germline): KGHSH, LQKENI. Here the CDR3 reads CASSPFGGTEAFF. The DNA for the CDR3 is TGTGCCAGCTCACCATTCGGGGGGACTGAAGCTTTCTTT.

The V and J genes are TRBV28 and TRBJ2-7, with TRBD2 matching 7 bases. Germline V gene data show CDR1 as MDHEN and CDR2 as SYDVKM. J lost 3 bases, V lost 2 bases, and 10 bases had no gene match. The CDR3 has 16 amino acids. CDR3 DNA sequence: TGTGCCAGCAGTTTAGCGTCAGCAGGGAGGGTCTACGAGCAGTACTTC. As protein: CASSLASAGRVYEQYF.

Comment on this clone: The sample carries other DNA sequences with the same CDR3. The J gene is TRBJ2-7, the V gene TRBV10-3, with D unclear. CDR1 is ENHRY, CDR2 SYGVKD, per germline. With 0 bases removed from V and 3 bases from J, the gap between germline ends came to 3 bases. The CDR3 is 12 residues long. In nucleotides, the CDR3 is TGTGCCATCAGTGAGTCAGTCTACGAGCAGTACTTC. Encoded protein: CAISESVYEQYF.

Here the CDR3 reads CASSHQGGTYGYTF. CDR3 sequence (DNA): TGCGCCAGCAGCCATCAGGGTGGGACCTATGGCTACACCTTC. This chain connects TRBV5-1 to TRBJ1-2, with a tentative D call TRBD1 (5 bases). The V end lost 4 bases, the J end lost 4 bases, and 14 bases lay between the germline ends. The CDR3 is made up of 14 amino acids. Germline V gene sequence: CDR1 SGHRS, CDR2 YFSETQ.

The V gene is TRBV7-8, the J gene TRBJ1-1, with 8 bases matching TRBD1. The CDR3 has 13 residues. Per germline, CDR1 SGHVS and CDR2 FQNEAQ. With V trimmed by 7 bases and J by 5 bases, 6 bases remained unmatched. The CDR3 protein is CASTSGQGTEAFF. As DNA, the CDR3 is TGTGCCAGCACCTCAGGACAGGGAACTGAAGCTTTCTTT.

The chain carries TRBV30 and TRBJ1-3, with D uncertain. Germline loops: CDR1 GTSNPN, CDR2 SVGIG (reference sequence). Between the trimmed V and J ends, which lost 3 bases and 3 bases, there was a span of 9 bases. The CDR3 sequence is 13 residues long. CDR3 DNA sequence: TGTGCCTGGAGCCTCGGGCTTGGAAACACCATATATTTT. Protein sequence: CAWSLGLGNTIYF.

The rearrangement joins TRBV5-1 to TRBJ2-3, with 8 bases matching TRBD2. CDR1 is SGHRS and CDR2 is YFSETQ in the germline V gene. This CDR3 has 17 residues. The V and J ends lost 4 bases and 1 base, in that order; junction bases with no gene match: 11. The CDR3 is CASSSTSGARGTDTQYF. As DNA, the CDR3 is TGCGCCAGCAGCAGTACTAGCGGTGCTAGGGGCACAGATACGCAGTATTTT.

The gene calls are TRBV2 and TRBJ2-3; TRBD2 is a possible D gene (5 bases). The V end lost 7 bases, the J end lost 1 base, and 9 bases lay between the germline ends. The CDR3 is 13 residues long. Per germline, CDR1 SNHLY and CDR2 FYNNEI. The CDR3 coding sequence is TGTGCCAGCATGGACGGGGGCACAGATACGCAGTATTTT. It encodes CASMDGGTDTQYF.

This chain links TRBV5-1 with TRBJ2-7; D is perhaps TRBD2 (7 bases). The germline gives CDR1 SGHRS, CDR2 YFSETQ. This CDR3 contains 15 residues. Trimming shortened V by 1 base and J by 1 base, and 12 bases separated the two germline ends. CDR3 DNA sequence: TGCGCCAGCAGCTTGACGGGGGGCGAATCCTACGAGCAGTACTTC. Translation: CASSLTGGESYEQYF.

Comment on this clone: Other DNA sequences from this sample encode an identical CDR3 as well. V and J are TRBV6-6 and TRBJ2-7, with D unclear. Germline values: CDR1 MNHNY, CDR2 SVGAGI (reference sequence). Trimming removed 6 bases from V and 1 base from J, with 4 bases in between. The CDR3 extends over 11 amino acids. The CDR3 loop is CASSRSYEQYF. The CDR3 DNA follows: TGTGCCAGCAGCCGTTCCTACGAGCAGTACTTC.

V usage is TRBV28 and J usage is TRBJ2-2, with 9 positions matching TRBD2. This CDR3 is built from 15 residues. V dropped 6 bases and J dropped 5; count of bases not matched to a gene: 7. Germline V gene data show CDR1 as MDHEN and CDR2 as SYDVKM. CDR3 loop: CASRLAGERTGELFF. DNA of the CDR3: TGTGCCAGCAGATTAGCGGGGGAAAGGACCGGGGAGCTGTTTTTT.

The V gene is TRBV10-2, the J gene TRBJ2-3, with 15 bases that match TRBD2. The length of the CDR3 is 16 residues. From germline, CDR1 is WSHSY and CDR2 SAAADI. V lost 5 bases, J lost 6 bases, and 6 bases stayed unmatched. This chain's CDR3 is CASSYGLAGGPDTQYF. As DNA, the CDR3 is TGCGCCAGCAGTTACGGACTAGCGGGGGGGCCGGATACGCAGTATTTT.

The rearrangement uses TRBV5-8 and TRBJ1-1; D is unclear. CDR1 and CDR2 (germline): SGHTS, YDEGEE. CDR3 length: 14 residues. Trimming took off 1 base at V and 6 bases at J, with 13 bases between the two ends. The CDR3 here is CASSLRSRRSEAFF. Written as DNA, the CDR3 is TGTGCCAGCAGCTTGCGGTCTAGAAGGTCTGAAGCTTTCTTT.

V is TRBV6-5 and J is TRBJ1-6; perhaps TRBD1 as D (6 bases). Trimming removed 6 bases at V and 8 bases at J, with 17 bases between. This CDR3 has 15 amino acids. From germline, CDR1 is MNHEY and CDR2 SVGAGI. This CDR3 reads CASRLRQEIYSPLHF. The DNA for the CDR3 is TGTGCCAGCAGACTACGACAGGAGATATATTCACCCCTCCACTTT.

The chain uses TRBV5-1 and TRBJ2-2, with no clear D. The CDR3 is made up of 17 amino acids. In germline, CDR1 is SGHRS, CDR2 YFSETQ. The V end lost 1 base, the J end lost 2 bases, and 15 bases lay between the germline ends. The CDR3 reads CASSLIGGWVNTGELFF. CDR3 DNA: TGCGCCAGCAGCTTGATCGGCGGATGGGTAAACACCGGGGAGCTGTTTTTT.